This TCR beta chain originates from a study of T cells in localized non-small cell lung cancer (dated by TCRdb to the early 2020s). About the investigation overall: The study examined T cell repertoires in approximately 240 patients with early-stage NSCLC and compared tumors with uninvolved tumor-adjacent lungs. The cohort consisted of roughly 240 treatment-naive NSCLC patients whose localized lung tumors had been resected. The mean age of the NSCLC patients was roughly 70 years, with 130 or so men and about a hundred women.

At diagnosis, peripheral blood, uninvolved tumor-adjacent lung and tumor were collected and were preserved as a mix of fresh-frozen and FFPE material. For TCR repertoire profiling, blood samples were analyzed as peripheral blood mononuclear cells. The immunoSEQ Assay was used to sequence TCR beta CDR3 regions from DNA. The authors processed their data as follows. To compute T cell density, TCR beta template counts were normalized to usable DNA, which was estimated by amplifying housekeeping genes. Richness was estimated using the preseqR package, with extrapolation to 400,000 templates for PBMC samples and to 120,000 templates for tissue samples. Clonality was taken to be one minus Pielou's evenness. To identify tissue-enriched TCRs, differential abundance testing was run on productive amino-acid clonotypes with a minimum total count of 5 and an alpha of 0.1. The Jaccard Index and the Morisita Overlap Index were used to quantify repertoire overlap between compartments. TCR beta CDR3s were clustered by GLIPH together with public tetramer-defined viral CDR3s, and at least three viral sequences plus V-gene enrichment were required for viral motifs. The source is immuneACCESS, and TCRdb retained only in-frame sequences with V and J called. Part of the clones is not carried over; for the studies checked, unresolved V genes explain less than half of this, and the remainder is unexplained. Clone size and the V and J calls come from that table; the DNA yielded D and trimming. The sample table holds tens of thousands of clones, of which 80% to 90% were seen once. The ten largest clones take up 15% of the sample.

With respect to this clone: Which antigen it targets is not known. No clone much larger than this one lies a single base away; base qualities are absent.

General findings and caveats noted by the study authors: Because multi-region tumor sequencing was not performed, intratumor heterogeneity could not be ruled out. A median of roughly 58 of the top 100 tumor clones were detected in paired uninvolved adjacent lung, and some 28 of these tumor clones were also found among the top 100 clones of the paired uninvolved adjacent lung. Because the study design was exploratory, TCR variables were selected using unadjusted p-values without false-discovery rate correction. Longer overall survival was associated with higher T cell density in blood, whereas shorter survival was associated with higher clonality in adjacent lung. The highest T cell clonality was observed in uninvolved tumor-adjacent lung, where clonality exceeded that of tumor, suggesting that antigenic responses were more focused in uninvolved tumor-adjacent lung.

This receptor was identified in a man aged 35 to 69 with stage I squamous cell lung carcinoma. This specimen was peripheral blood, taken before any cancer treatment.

The CDR3 amino acid sequence is: CASRKTQGPGYTF. In nucleotides, the sequence is TGTGCCAGCAGGAAGACCCAGGGTCCTGGCTACACCTTC. The chain employs TRBV6-5 and TRBJ1-2; TRBD1 could be the D gene, as 5 bases match. Via the germline V gene, CDR1 is MNHEY and CDR2 SVGAGI. The CDR3 runs 13 residues from the cysteine to the phenylalanine. The entry retains the CDR3 DNA only, 39 bases that are in frame from base 1. V loses 6 bases, J loses 7 bases, and the germline ends lie 15 bases apart.